What follows describes a single T cell receptor beta chain. Its specific antigen is unknown. The data originate from a study of cytomegalovirus exposure and HLA in healthy donors (dated by TCRdb to 2016 to 2017). About the full investigation: In an earlier analysis of under 600 of the donors, 276 Gb of sequence data and approximately 100 million unique TCR beta sequences from about 190 million T cells were reported. The study was designed to test whether signatures of past pathogen exposure could be identified by cataloging public T cell receptors. A later genetic analysis used genome-wide SNP genotypes for about 65% of the roughly 670 donors, treating that subset as a discovery cohort. Among around 400 genotyped donors of the cohort, an average of around 220,000 unique TCR beta nucleotide sequences was sequenced per donor, of which approximately 19% were non-productive. In the later analysis, no new phenotypic data were used to find candidate immune exposures; instead, reliance was placed on TCR beta sequences and their occurrence across donors. In a later analysis, previously published TCR beta repertoires from roughly 710 donors were re-analyzed and high-resolution HLA genotyping was added so that TCR occurrence patterns could be studied. The study profiled the T cell repertoires of 500 to 800 subjects by immunosequencing and related them to cytomegalovirus serostatus. The number of typed donors differed by locus: about 620-640 for A, B, C, DRB1 and DQB1; some 500 for DQA1; around 610 for DPA1; and about 450 for DPB1. To predict cytomegalovirus infection status, the study combined high-throughput TCR immunosequencing, statistical association of individual TCRs with disease status, and machine learning. Several DR-DQ haplotypes were handled as single units for association and clustering, since linkage in the cohort was strong. Among the roughly 410 genotyped donors, around 81% belonged to the genetic ancestry cluster associated with self-reported Caucasian donors. HLA typing included class I and class II loci at four-digit resolution. Roughly 300 gigabases of sequencing data and tens of millions of unique TCR sequences were included in an early release covering about 700 HLA-typed donors. An earlier analysis of some 500 of the donors used high-throughput TCR beta sequencing to judge whether each TCR beta V gene segment behaved as functional or pseudogenic. Donor age, sex, ethnicity and CMV serostatus were compiled alongside the repertoire data. All discovery cohort repertoires had been generated on a single sequencing platform. Besides the first cohort of roughly 700 subjects, a separate validation cohort made up of 120 different subjects was used.

The receptor library was made with the immunoSEQ multiplex PCR assay. For the multiplex PCR, a mixture combining 60 forward primers for TCR Vbeta segments and 13 reverse primers for TCR Jbeta segments was used. Amplification of the CDR3 region of rearranged TCR beta genes was performed with a multiplex PCR assay on genomic DNA. The Illumina HiSeq System was used to sequence the amplified TCR beta libraries as 87-base-pair reads. In the paper's pipeline: A later analysis tallied around 82 million unique TCR beta chains across the 700 or so repertoires, and around 12 million of those chains were shared by two or more donors. A nearest-neighbor algorithm error-corrected the raw reads and collapsed the reads into unique sequences, merging closely related sequences to remove PCR and sequencing errors. Alignment of CDR3 sequences to IMGT reference sequences was used to assign V, D and J gene segments. For a sequence to be retained, at least a six-nucleotide match to both a V gene segment and a J gene segment was required. A rearrangement counted as productive if the CDR3 had no stop codons and remained in frame with V and J, and every other rearrangement counted as non-productive. Following IMGT convention, CDR3 was defined as the stretch from the second conserved V-encoded cysteine to the conserved J-encoded phenylalanine. The earlier analysis of fewer than 750 of the donors excluded sequences that lacked an unambiguous match to a single V gene segment. An earlier analysis of some 610 of the donors called V segments functional above 56.7% productive rearrangements and segregating when the between-donor standard deviation exceeded 5%. A statistical classification framework was built for diagnosing cytomegalovirus status from the catalog of TCR beta chain sequences. In a later analysis, V and J genes were assigned by comparing TCR nucleotide sequences against IMGT/GENE-DB human TR gene sequences. A later analysis assigned CDR3 sequences and most-parsimonious VDJ recombination scenarios with the TCRdist pipeline. In a later analysis, each TCR beta chain was defined by its CDR3 amino acid sequence together with its V-gene family, and reads without a unique V-gene family were excluded. To address suspected cross-contamination and a sequencing artifact, a later analysis removed a few hundred highly shared, low-generation-probability nucleotide sequences. A later analysis calculated a clonal expansion index for each public chain from normalized within-repertoire ranks of inferred template counts. A later analysis computed generation probabilities with a VDJ recombination model fitted to out-of-frame rearrangements, and checked the results against IGoR. Hypergeometric tests were used in a later analysis to score TCR-TCR, TCR-HLA and TCR-CMV co-occurrence, with a repertoire-size bias correction applied to the TCR pairs. To estimate false discovery rates, a later analysis permuted the HLA or CMV assignments 20 times. In a later analysis, co-occurring TCRs were grouped with DBSCAN, and TCRdist sequence similarity was added when clustering was performed within HLA-allele-positive subsets. Repertoires with fewer than 30,000 or more than 120,000 public chains were left out of co-occurrence clustering, as were five repertoires with anomalous nucleotide sharing. Drawn from immuneACCESS, this table holds only the in-frame rearrangements with V and J called that TCRdb kept. Clones are partly lost; checked studies trace under half to an unresolved V gene and leave the rest unexplained. D and trimming were read from the DNA, whereas the V and J calls and clone size are those reported in that table. The sample's records list some 110,000 clones. Together, the top ten hold 2% to 2.5% of the sample.

Broader findings and caveats from the paper: A few of the identified cytomegalovirus-associated TCR beta chains were confirmed in vitro to be specific for cytomegalovirus antigens. The only immune exposure information available for the cohort was CMV serostatus. Seventeen rarely observed V segments, including chromosome 9 orphons, were excluded from the earlier analysis of several hundred of the donors because counts were too low. Linkage disequilibrium might explain the correlated functional status among segregating V segments, but an unknown experimental factor could not be ruled out. It was suggested by the authors that the approach could potentially be generalized to other disease states and immunological phenotypes. Most TCR sequences were seen in very few donors, while some public TCRs were found in many individuals. Because the 87-base-pair reads could not distinguish some IMGT-functional V segments, including TRBV6-2 and TRBV6-3, those segments were excluded. In a later analysis, HLA-associated TCR beta chains were found to be more clonally expanded and to have lower generation probabilities than equally common non-associated chains. Because some donors lacked HLA typing at each locus, the association tests relied only on the typed subset. The classifier was reported to diagnose cytomegalovirus status with high specificity and sensitivity in both the original and validation cohorts. Assigning TCR associations to individual alleles was difficult when HLA alleles, especially DR and DQ, strongly co-occurred. Compared with the roughly 600-donor mean, donors in an Asian-associated ancestry cluster had fewer N-insertions in productive TCRs, according to a later genetic analysis. In a later analysis, several top co-occurrence clusters were reported to appear linked to parvovirus B19, influenza, CMV and Epstein-Barr virus. According to a later analysis, TCR association rates differed among HLA loci, with DRB1 alleles showing the most associated TCRs and HLA-C alleles showing the fewest. A further reported finding was that TCR beta sequences accurately predicted the HLA-A and HLA-B alleles for most subjects in the first cohort. The study gave a list of roughly 150 TCR beta chains associated with cytomegalovirus. Broadly in line with IMGT annotations, most TCR beta V segments showed up in productive rearrangements about 87% or about 30% of the time in an earlier analysis of 450 to 600 of the donors. Only TCR beta chains were sequenced in this cohort, and the absence of alpha or paired-chain data limited detectable features. In a later analysis, about 17,000 TCR beta sequences were associated with specific HLA alleles at a false discovery rate of 0.05. The presence/absence analyses assumed that sequencing depth was roughly uniform across donors, and that assumption may not be true. A later genetic analysis associated a missense DCLRE1C variant with V-gene and J-gene trimming of TCR beta chains, and an independent cohort replicated the association. A cluster of highly shared sequence variants was judged likely to represent a technical artifact of the sequencing pipeline. A later analysis found that most CMV-associated TCR beta chains appeared HLA-restricted, with HLA associations seemingly driven largely by CMV exposure.

The cohort comprised 550 to 700 healthy bone marrow donors. At the time of sampling, all cohort members were nominally healthy, though unrecorded immune exposures were likely present. The donor was CMV seronegative and was included in the group of a few hundred seronegative cohort members. A peripheral blood sample was collected from each donor, and TCR beta sequencing was performed on peripheral blood mononuclear cells. The Qiagen DNeasy Blood Extraction Kit was used to extract genomic DNA from the blood cell samples. From a lookup of the germline V gene, CDR1 and CDR2 are SGHRS and YFSETQ. The CDR3 numbers 13 residues from cysteine through phenylalanine. Of the read, only the CDR3 DNA is kept; its 39 bases are in frame from base 1. Relative to germline, V is 0 bases shorter and J is 6 bases shorter, with 9 bases between their ends.

This TCR was sampled from a man aged 40-49 years in good health and CMV-seronegative. In this chain, TRBV5-1 is recombined with TRBJ1-2, with TRBD1 perhaps the D gene, on 5 matching bases. The source material was PBMCs. The CDR3 reads as follows: CASSLEGNNGYTF. The nucleotides are TGCGCCAGCAGCTTGGAGGGGAATAATGGCTACACCTTC.